These 26 T cell receptor beta chains were all obtained from the same sample, sequenced in a study of T cells after yellow fever vaccination. From the 5' RACE reads, TCRdb called clonotypes with MiXCR, one entry per CDR3 protein. This table has 200,000 to 300,000 distinct CDR3 sequences, roughly 6.2% appearing once. The sequencing used CD4+ T cells sorted from PBMCs, collected on the day of the yellow fever booster vaccination. The receptors come from a man aged 25-40 years who received the YFV17D yellow fever vaccine.

In its sample, this clonotype was seen many times. The gene calls are TRBV20-1 and TRBJ2-3; a weak D match, TRBD1 (6 bases). CDR3 length: 14 residues. Germline V gene sequence: CDR1 DFQATT, CDR2 SNEGSKA (reference sequence). V was clipped by 4 bases and J by 2 bases, with 13 bases between them. This CDR3 reads CSAIPGVYTDTQYF. CDR3 sequence (DNA): TGCAGTGCTATTCCAGGGGTTTACACAGATACGCAGTATTTT.

This clonotype was picked up a small number of times. The chain links TRBV7-2 to TRBJ2-5, with no clear D. The CDR3 extends over 15 amino acids. V gave up 0 bases and J gave up 3 bases, with 11 bases separating them. Germline lookup yields CDR1 SGHTA and CDR2 FQGNSA. CDR3 region: CASSLAGWSKETQYF. The CDR3 DNA follows: TGTGCCAGCAGCTTAGCTGGGTGGTCCAAAGAGACCCAGTACTTC.

The chain couples TRBV20-1 to TRBJ2-4, with D uncertain. Germline assignment: CDR1 DFQATT and CDR2 SNEGSKA (reference sequence). CDR3 length equals 12 residues. The CDR3 spells CSVGRAKNIQYF. CDR3 sequence (DNA): TGCAGCGTAGGAAGGGCCAAAAACATTCAGTACTTC.

This clonotype was found a few times. This rearrangement joins TRBV29-1 to TRBJ1-1; no clear D gene. Germline-derived CDR1 and CDR2 are SQVTM and ANQGSEA. Trimming took off 4 bases at V and 0 bases at J, with 9 bases between the two ends. CDR3 length: 13 amino acids. Here the CDR3 DNA reads TGCAGCGTTGCCGGTCTCATGAACACTGAAGCTTTCTTT. Translation: CSVAGLMNTEAFF.

The J gene is TRBJ1-2, the V gene TRBV20-1; tentative D call: TRBD1 (5 bases). The CDR3 loop spans 13 amino acids. Germline CDR1 is DFQATT and CDR2 is SNEGSKA (reference sequence). The V and J ends lost 6 bases and 7 bases respectively, with 18 bases between them. The CDR3 bases are TGCAGTGCCTCCAGGGCCACGGGCACTGGCTACACCTTC. It codes for CSASRATGTGYTF.

This clonotype was counted ten times or more. The chain's CDR3 is CASSTSGSVYEQYF. CDR3 sequence (DNA): TGTGCCAGCAGTACTAGCGGGAGTGTCTACGAGCAGTACTTC. The V gene is TRBV7-2, the J gene TRBJ2-7; 11 nucleotides align to TRBD2. V was clipped by 6 bases and J by 3 bases; unmatched bases: 4. The CDR3 is 14 amino acids. The germline CDR1 and CDR2 sequences are SGHTA and FQGNSA. Full variable domain (rest looked up from reference TRBV7-2 and TRBJ2-7): GAGVSQSPSNKVTEKGKDVELRCDPISGHTALYWYRQSLGQGLEFLIYFQGNSAPDKSGLPSDRFSAERTGGSVSTLTIQRTQQEDSAVYLCASSTSGSVYEQYFGPGTRLTVT.

The chain is built from TRBV18 and TRBJ1-1; TRBD1 is a possible D gene (5 bases). Germline loops: CDR1 KGHSH, CDR2 LQKENI. The CDR3 runs 14 residues. V was trimmed by 4 bases and J by 0 bases, leaving 9 bases between them. The CDR3 is CASSLQDMNTEAFF. The CDR3 DNA reads as TGTGCCAGCTCACTCCAGGACATGAACACTGAAGCTTTCTTT.

This chain uses TRBV10-3 with TRBJ2-1, with TRBD2 as a possible D gene (6 bases). The CDR3 totals 20 residues. With 0 bases removed from V and 4 bases from J, the gap between germline ends came to 25 bases. Germline lookup yields CDR1 ENHRY and CDR2 SYGVKD. The CDR3 loop is CAISESPPGLRRGGYNEQFF. Here the CDR3 DNA reads TGTGCCATCAGTGAGTCTCCCCCGGGATTACGCCGTGGAGGGTACAATGAGCAGTTCTTC.

This clonotype has just a few counts. J is TRBJ2-5 and V is TRBV20-1; no reliable D call. V lost 6 bases, J lost 2 bases, and 10 bases lay in between. Germline CDR1 reads DFQATT; CDR2 reads SNEGSKA (reference sequence). The CDR3 has 12 residues. The DNA of the CDR3 is TGCAGTGCGTACGCGTTTCAAGAGACCCAGTACTTC. This encodes CSAYAFQETQYF.

The gene calls are TRBV4-3 and TRBJ1-2, with D possibly matching TRBD1 (6 bases). This CDR3 spans 14 amino acids. V was clipped by 0 bases and J by 7 bases, with 12 bases between them. Germline CDR1 LGHNA, CDR2 YSLEER. The CDR3 nucleotides read TGCGCCAGCAGCCAAGATGGGAGGACAGTTGGCTACACCTTC. It codes for CASSQDGRTVGYTF.

The rearrangement links TRBV4-3 to TRBJ2-1; a possible D gene is TRBD2 (5 bases). This CDR3 comprises 15 residues. From germline, CDR1 is LGHNA and CDR2 YSLEER. V gave up 2 bases and J gave up 4 bases, with 12 bases separating them. CDR3 coding DNA: TGCGCCAGCAGCCAAATCTGGAGAGGGTACAATGAGCAGTTCTTC. It codes for CASSQIWRGYNEQFF.

Ten or more counts support this clonotype. This rearrangement joins TRBV20-1 to TRBJ2-5; tentatively, D is TRBD2 (6 bases). CDR1 and CDR2 from the germline V gene are DFQATT and SNEGSKA (reference sequence). V was clipped by 3 bases and J by 8 bases, with 16 bases between them. This CDR3 has 13 residues. The CDR3 loop reads CSARGVLASTQYF. The CDR3 bases are TGCAGTGCTAGGGGGGTGCTAGCGAGTACCCAGTACTTC.

This sequence joins TRBV20-1 and TRBJ2-3; the D gene is possibly TRBD2 (6 bases). The V end lost 3 bases, the J end lost 7 bases, and 11 bases lay between the germline ends. Germline lookup yields CDR1 DFQATT and CDR2 SNEGSKA (reference sequence). This CDR3 comprises 12 residues. This CDR3 is CSASGSINTQYF. The CDR3, as DNA: TGCAGTGCTAGCGGGAGTATCAATACGCAGTATTTT.

Here the CDR3 DNA reads TGCAGCGTGAAAACAGGTTTCAGTGAGCAGTTCTTC. The encoded protein is CSVKTGFSEQFF. The chain employs TRBV29-1 and TRBJ2-1, with D possibly being TRBD1 (5 bases). Trimming stripped 6 bases from V and 9 bases from J, with 15 bases between. The CDR3 runs 12 residues. Germline assignment: CDR1 SQVTM and CDR2 ANQGSEA.

The V call is TRBV27, the J call TRBJ1-6, with a tentative D call TRBD1 (5 bases). The CDR3 sequence is 16 residues long. The V end lost 5 bases, the J end lost 0 bases, and 11 bases lay between the germline ends. CDR1 and CDR2 from the germline V gene are MNHEY and SMNVEV (reference sequence). CDR3 amino acids: CASSREGSSYNSPLHF. Written as DNA, the CDR3 is TGTGCCAGCAGTCGAGAGGGGAGCTCCTATAATTCACCCCTCCACTTT.

This clonotype was counted only a few times. The chain employs TRBV6-1 and TRBJ2-1; TRBD2 agrees at 11 bases. This CDR3 contains 16 residues. Looked up from germline, CDR1 is MNHNS and CDR2 is SASEGT. V was pared by 6 bases and J by 2 bases, with 6 bases of the junction left unmatched. The CDR3 protein is CASSRRLAGTYNEQFF. In nucleotides, the CDR3 is TGTGCCAGCAGCCGGCGACTAGCGGGAACCTACAATGAGCAGTTCTTC.

The rearrangement uses TRBV11-2 and TRBJ1-1, with TRBD1 matching over 8 bases. This CDR3 comprises 13 residues. The germline V gene encodes CDR1 SGHAT and CDR2 FQNNGV. After removal of 5 bases from V and 5 bases from J, the junction contained 4 bases not matched to a gene. As DNA, the CDR3 is TGTGCCAGCAGCACCGACAGGGGAACTGAAGCTTTCTTT. It encodes CASSTDRGTEAFF.

This clonotype has at least ten counts. The chain combines TRBV29-1 with TRBJ2-7; D is uncertain. Trimming stripped 3 bases from V and 4 bases from J, with 7 bases between. CDR3 length equals 11 residues. Germline values: CDR1 SQVTM, CDR2 ANQGSEA. CDR3 DNA: TGCAGCGTTGAGTATGCATACGAGCAGTACTTC. Encoded protein: CSVEYAYEQYF.

This clonotype has just a few counts. The chain employs TRBV7-9 and TRBJ2-7; 9 nucleotides line up with TRBD2. CDR1 and CDR2 from the germline V gene are SEHNR and FQNEAQ (reference sequence). The trim removed 2 bases at V and 6 bases at J, leaving 5 bases unmatched. The CDR3 is 14 amino acids. The CDR3 loop is CASSLFSSGGEQYF. The CDR3 DNA reads as TGTGCCAGCAGCTTATTTAGTAGCGGGGGCGAGCAGTACTTC.

This clonotype was seen a handful of times. CDR3 protein: CASSLGTPHNEQFF. CDR3 bases: TGCGCCAGCAGCTTGGGCACTCCCCACAATGAGCAGTTCTTC. This chain connects TRBV5-1 to TRBJ2-1, with D unresolved. Germline V gene lookup returns CDR1 SGHRS and CDR2 YFSETQ. CDR3 size: 14 residues. The ends were cut back, 0 bases at V and 5 bases at J, with 9 bases in the middle. The whole variable domain, remainder taken from reference TRBV5-1 and TRBJ2-1, is KAGVTQTPRYLIKTRGQQVTLSCSPISGHRSVSWYQQTPGQGLQFLFEYFSETQRNKGNFPGRFSGRQFSNSRSEMNVSTLELGDSALYLCASSLGTPHNEQFFGPGTRLTVL.

This chain connects TRBV20-1 to TRBJ2-7; tentatively, D is TRBD2 (6 bases). CDR1 and CDR2 from the germline V gene are DFQATT and SNEGSKA (reference sequence). CDR3 length: 13 amino acids. Trimming cost V 7 bases and J 4 bases, with 17 bases left between them. The CDR3 bases are TGCAGTGGGGATCGCGGGGCCGCTTACGAGCAGTACTTC. Its translation is CSGDRGAAYEQYF.

This clonotype was recorded many times. The chain links TRBV7-2 to TRBJ2-1; D not certain. CDR1 and CDR2 (germline): SGHTA, FQGNSA. This CDR3 spans 15 amino acids. Trimming stripped 3 bases from V and 6 bases from J, with 15 bases between. CDR3 DNA sequence: TGTGCCAGCAGCTTCCCCGGCCTCCCCCCCAATGAGCAGTTCTTC. Translating it yields CASSFPGLPPNEQFF.

This clonotype was observed a few times. The chain employs TRBV5-1 and TRBJ2-5, with D possibly being TRBD1 (5 bases). Trimming removed 0 bases at V and 3 bases at J, with 9 bases between. This CDR3 is 14 amino acids long. From germline, CDR1 is SGHRS and CDR2 YFSETQ. The CDR3 region has the DNA TGCGCCAGCAGCTTGGGACAGCACAAAGAGACCCAGTACTTC. It codes for CASSLGQHKETQYF.

The V and J genes are TRBV11-1 and TRBJ2-6, with 9 positions matching TRBD2. The CDR3 consists of 19 residues. Germline V lookup: CDR1 SGHAT, CDR2 FQDESV (reference sequence). V shed 3 bases, J shed 2 bases, and the junction held 11 bases outside the gene matches. CDR3 nucleotide sequence: TGTGCCAGCAGCTTTCACCCCCGACTAGCGGAAACTGGGGCCAACGTCCTGACTTTC. Its translation is CASSFHPRLAETGANVLTF.

The genes are TRBV20-1 and TRBJ2-5; 11 bases match TRBD2. With 7 bases clipped from V and 5 bases from J, the junction kept 9 bases outside the gene matches. Germline-derived CDR1 and CDR2 are DFQATT and SNEGSKA (reference sequence). The CDR3 totals 14 residues. The CDR3 loop is CSGLAGSHEETQYF. The CDR3 DNA is TGCAGTGGACTAGCGGGAAGCCATGAGGAGACCCAGTACTTC.

The genes are TRBV30 and TRBJ2-7, with no clear D. CDR3 size: 11 residues. The V end was cut by 4 bases, the J end by 6 bases, with 10 bases between. Germline assignment: CDR1 GTSNPN and CDR2 SVGIG (reference sequence). CDR3 in DNA: TGTGCCTGGAAATGGGGTAGCGAGCAGTACTTC. Translation: CAWKWGSEQYF.